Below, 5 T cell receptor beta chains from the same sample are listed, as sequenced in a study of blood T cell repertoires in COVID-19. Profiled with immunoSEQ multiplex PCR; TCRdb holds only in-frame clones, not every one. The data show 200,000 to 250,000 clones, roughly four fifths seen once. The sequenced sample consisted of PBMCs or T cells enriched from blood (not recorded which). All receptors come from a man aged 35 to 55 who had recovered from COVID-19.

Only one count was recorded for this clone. This chain's CDR3 is CASSDGTRSLNEQFF. As DNA, the CDR3 is TGTGCCAGCAGTGACGGGACTAGAAGTCTCAATGAGCAGTTCTTC. The rearrangement links TRBV2 to TRBJ2-1; 8 bases fit TRBD2. The CDR3 spans 15 residues. Germline loops: CDR1 SNHLY, CDR2 FYNNEI. After removal of 3 bases from V and 6 bases from J, the junction contained 7 bases not matched to a gene.

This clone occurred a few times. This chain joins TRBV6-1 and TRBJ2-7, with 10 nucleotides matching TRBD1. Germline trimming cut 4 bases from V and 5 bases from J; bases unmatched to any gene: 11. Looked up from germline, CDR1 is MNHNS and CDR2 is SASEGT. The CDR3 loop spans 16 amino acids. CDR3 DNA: TGTGCCAGCAGTGGCCGAGAGACAGGGGGCGGAAACGAGCAGTACTTC. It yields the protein CASSGRETGGGNEQYF.

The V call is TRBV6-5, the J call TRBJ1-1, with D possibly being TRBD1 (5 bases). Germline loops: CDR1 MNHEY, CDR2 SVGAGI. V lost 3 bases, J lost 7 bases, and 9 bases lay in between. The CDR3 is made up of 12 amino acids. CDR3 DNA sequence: TGTGCCAGCAGTTATAGGGGAAGTGAAGCTTTCTTT. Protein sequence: CASSYRGSEAFF.

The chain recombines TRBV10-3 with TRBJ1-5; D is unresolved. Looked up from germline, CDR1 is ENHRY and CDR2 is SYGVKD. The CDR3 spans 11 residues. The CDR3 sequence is CATPSNQPQHF. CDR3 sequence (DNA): TGTGCGACTCCTAGCAATCAGCCCCAGCATTTT.

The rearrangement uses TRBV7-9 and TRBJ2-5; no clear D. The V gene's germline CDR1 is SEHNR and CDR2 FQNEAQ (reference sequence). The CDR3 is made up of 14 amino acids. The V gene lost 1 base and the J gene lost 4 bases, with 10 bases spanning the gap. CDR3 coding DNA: TGTGCCAGCAGCTTAGTGAGGCAGAGAGAGACCCAGTACTTC. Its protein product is CASSLVRQRETQYF.